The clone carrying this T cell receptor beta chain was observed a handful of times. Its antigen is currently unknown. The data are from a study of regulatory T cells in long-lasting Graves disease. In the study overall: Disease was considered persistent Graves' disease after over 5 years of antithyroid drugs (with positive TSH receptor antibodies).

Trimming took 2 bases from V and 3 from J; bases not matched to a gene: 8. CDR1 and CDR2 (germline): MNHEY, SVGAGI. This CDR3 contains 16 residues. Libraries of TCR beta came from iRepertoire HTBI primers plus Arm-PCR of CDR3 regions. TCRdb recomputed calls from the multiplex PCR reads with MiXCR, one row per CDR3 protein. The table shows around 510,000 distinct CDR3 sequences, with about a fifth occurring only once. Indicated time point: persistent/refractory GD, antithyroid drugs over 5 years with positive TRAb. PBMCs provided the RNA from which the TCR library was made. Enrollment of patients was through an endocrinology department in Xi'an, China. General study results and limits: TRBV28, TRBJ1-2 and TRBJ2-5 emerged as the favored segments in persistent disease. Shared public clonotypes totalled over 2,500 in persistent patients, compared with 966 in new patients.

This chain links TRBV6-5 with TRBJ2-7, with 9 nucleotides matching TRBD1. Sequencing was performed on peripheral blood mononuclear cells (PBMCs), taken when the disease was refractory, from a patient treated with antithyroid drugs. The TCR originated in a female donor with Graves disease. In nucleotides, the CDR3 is TGTGCCAGCAGTTACATTACAGGGGGCACCCTCTACGAGCAGTACTTC. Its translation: CASSYITGGTLYEQYF.